Listed below are T cell receptor beta chains from one sample, sequenced in a study of patients and donors after allogeneic stem cell transplantation. TCRdb reprocessed the RT-PCR reads via MiXCR and lists one record per CDR3 protein. The top ten hold more than 25% of the sample, which has 70,000 to 85,000 distinct CDR3 sequences, about 30% seen once. The sequencing input was blood, either unsorted or a sorted T cell fraction (not recorded which). Receptor source: a human donor who was either an allogeneic HSCT recipient or a stem cell or donor lymphocyte infusion donor (not recorded which). It is not recorded whose cells these are; they may come from a transplant donor. Each CDR3 is given with its conserved first and last residue. The D gene is left open where the match is weak. Size is omitted from some rows. Given values are once, few, many or a class for expanded clones.

v_gene	j_gene	abundance	d_gene	len	CDR3nt	CDR3aa
TRBV20-1	TRBJ1-2	few	TRBD1	17	TGCAGTGCTAGAGATTTTCCCAACAGGGGGCGCTACTATGGCTACACCTTC	CSARDFPNRGRYYGYTF
TRBV12-3/TRBV12-4	TRBJ1-6	NA	NA	15	TGTGCCAGCAGTCCCACGATCATGGGCTATTCACCCCTCCACTTT	CASSPTIMGYSPLHF
TRBV12-3/TRBV12-4	TRBJ1-2	many	TRBD1	16	TGTGCCAGCAGTCCGAGGACAGGGGCTGTTAACTATGGCTACACCTTC	CASSPRTGAVNYGYTF
TRBV19	TRBJ1-5	few	NA	16	TGTGCCAGTAGTATAAGGAGGGCCCTGGGAGGGCAGCCCCAGCATTTT	CASSIRRALGGQPQHF
TRBV7-3	TRBJ2-1	NA	TRBD2	15	TGTGCCAGCAGCTTGGGGACTCCGGGGGGCAATGAGCAGTTCTTC	CASSLGTPGGNEQFF
TRBV21-1	TRBJ2-4	few	NA	14	TGTGCCAGCAGCAAATATAACGCCAAAAACATTCAGTACTTC	CASSKYNAKNIQYF
TRBV5-1	TRBJ2-1	NA	TRBD2	19	TGCGCCAGCAGCTTGGAGGGTAGTCTAGCGGGATTCTCCTACAATGAGCAGTTCTTC	CASSLEGSLAGFSYNEQFF
TRBV2	TRBJ1-1	few	NA	14	TGTGCCAGCTGGGGGGACACTAAGAACACTGAAGCTTTCTTT	CASWGDTKNTEAFF
TRBV20-1	TRBJ2-7	few	NA	16	TGCAGTGCTAAACCTTGGGAGGCTAGGTTATCCCACGAGCAGTACTTC	CSAKPWEARLSHEQYF
TRBV20-1	TRBJ1-2	NA	NA	14	TGCAGTGCTAGAGTCCCCCACAGGAACTATGGCTACACCTTC	CSARVPHRNYGYTF
TRBV21-1	TRBJ2-7	NA	NA	15	TGTGCCAGCAGCAGCGCGGGGACTAGCCATTACGAGCAGTACTTC	CASSSAGTSHYEQYF
TRBV4-2	TRBJ1-2	NA	TRBD1	14	TGTGCCAGCAGCCGAGGGACAGTAACTTATGGCTACACCTTC	CASSRGTVTYGYTF
TRBV7-2	TRBJ1-6	few	NA	13	TGTGCCAGCAGCTTAGTGGCGGATTCACCCCTCCACTTT	CASSLVADSPLHF
TRBV3-1	TRBJ1-6	NA	NA	14	TGTGCCAGCAGCCAAGACGGCTATAATTCACCCCTCCACTTT	CASSQDGYNSPLHF
TRBV5-1	TRBJ2-3	many	TRBD2	17	TGCGCCAGCAGCTTGTATTTCCAGCGGGGGCCGACAGATACGCAGTATTTT	CASSLYFQRGPTDTQYF
TRBV20-1	TRBJ1-2	few	NA	13	TGCAGTGCGAGTCGGGGCACAAACTATGGCTACACCTTC	CSASRGTNYGYTF
TRBV12-3/TRBV12-4	TRBJ1-1	few	TRBD1	15	TGTGCCAGCAGAACCGACTGGACAGGATACACTGAAGCTTTCTTT	CASRTDWTGYTEAFF
TRBV20-1	TRBJ1-5	few	NA	15	TGCAGTGCTAGAGATCTGCCAGGCACCAATCAGCCCCAGCATTTT	CSARDLPGTNQPQHF
TRBV7-6	TRBJ2-3	few	NA	15	TGTGCCAGCAGCTTACCCCCTTTCCCCACAGATACGCAGTATTTT	CASSLPPFPTDTQYF
TRBV20-1	TRBJ1-5	NA	NA	14	TGCAGTGCTAGAGATCCATGGGGGAATCAGCCCCAGCATTTT	CSARDPWGNQPQHF
TRBV12-3/TRBV12-4	TRBJ2-1	few	NA	13	TGTGCCAGCAGGGGGGCGCGGTACAATGAGCAGTTCTTC	CASRGARYNEQFF
TRBV6-6	TRBJ2-7	NA	NA	13	TGTGCCAGCAGTTACCTTCGTCTCTACGAGCAGTACTTC	CASSYLRLYEQYF
TRBV5-1	TRBJ2-3	NA	NA	14	TGCGCCAGTTATTTGGACAAAAACACAGATACGCAGTATTTT	CASYLDKNTDTQYF
TRBV9	TRBJ2-1	many	TRBD1	14	TGTGCCAGCAGCGTGGGGACAGGGGGCGATGAGCAGTTCTTC	CASSVGTGGDEQFF
TRBV5-1	TRBJ1-1	few	TRBD1	16	TGCGCCAGCAGCTTGGGGCTGACAGGGTTTGACACTGAAGCTTTCTTT	CASSLGLTGFDTEAFF
TRBV27	TRBJ2-1	NA	NA	14	TGTGCCAGCAGTTTATTGGGGCGGTACAATGAGCAGTTCTTC	CASSLLGRYNEQFF
TRBV27	TRBJ2-2	NA	TRBD2	17	TGTGCCAGCAGTAGGTCGGGAGGGCCAAGGGAGAACGGGGAGCTGTATTTT	CASSRSGGPRENGELYF
TRBV18	TRBJ1-2	NA	TRBD1	13	TGTGCCAGCTCATCGACAGGGTCGGATGGCTACACCTTC	CASSSTGSDGYTF
TRBV6-5	TRBJ2-3	once	NA	16	TGTGCCAGCAGCCGGGAGCCTAGGCCGGGGACAGATACGCAGTATTTT	CASSREPRPGTDTQYF